This section outlines one T cell receptor beta chain sequence together with its context. The assay was immunoSEQ multiplex PCR, and TCRdb's table has in-frame clones only and misses some. This table holds about 270,000 clones, 91% found once. The CDR3 spans 14 residues. CDR1 and CDR2 (germline): SNHLY, FYNNEI. V was cut by 6 bases and J by 0 bases, with 11 bases left in between. The sample belongs to a study of blood T cell repertoires in COVID-19. This chain joins TRBV2 and TRBJ2-5; D may be TRBD2 (5 bases). The sequence derives from a man between 35 and 55 years old who had been exposed to COVID-19. Sequencing was carried out using PBMCs or T cells enriched from blood (not recorded which). CDR3: CASSEGVNQETQYF. The CDR3 nucleotides read TGTGCCAGCAGCGAGGGAGTTAACCAAGAGACCCAGTACTTC.